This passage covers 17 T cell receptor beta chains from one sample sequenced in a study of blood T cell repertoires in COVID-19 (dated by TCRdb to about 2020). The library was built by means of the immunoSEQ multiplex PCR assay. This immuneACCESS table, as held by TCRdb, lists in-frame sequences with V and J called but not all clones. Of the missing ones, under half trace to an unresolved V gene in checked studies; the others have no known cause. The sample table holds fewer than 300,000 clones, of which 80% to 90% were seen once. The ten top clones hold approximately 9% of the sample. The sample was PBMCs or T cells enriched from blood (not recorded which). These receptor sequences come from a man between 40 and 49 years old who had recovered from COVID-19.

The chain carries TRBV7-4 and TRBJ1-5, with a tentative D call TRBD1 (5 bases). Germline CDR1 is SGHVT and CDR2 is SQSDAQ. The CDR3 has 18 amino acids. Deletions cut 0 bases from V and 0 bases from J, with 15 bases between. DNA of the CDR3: TGTGCCAGCAGCTTAGCTTGCGGCAGGGCTAATAGCAATCAGCCCCAGCATTTT. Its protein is CASSLACGRANSNQPQHF.

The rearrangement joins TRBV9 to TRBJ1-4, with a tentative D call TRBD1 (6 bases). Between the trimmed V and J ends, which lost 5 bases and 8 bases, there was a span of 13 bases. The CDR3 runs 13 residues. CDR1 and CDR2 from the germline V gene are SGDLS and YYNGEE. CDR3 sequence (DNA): TGTGCCAGCAGTGAAAATACAGGGGAAAAACTGTTTTTT. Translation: CASSENTGEKLFF. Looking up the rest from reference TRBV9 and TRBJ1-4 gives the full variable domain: DSGVTQTPKHLITATGQRVTLRCSPRSGDLSVYWYQQSLDQGLQFLIQYYNGEERAKGNILERFSAQQFPDLHSELNLSSLELGDSALYFCASSENTGEKLFFGSGTQLSVL.

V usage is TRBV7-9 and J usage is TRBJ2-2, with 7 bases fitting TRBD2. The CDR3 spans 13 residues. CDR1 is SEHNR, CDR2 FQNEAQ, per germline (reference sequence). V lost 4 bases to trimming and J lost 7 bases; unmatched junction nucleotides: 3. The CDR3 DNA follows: TGTGCCAGCAGCTCAACGGGAGGCGGGGAGCTGTTTTTT. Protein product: CASSSTGGGELFF.

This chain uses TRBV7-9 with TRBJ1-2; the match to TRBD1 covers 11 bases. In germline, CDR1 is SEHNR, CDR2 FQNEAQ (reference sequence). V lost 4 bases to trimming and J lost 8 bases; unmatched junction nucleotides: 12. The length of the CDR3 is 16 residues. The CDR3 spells CASSSRTGGVFGGYTF. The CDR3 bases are TGTGCCAGCAGCTCCAGGACAGGGGGCGTCTTCGGGGGCTACACCTTC.

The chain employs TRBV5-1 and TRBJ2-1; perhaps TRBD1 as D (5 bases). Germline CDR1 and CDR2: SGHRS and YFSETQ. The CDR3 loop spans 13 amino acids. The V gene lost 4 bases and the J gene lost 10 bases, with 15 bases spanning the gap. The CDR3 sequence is CASSRTPDREQFF. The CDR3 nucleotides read TGCGCCAGCAGCCGAACCCCCGACAGAGAGCAGTTCTTC.

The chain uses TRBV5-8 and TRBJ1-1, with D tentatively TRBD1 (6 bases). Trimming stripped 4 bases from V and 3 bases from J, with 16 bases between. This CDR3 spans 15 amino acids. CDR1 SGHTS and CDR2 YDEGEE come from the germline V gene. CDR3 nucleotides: TGTGCCAGCAGCCTAGTACAGGGAAGGTACACTGAAGCTTTCTTT. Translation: CASSLVQGRYTEAFF.

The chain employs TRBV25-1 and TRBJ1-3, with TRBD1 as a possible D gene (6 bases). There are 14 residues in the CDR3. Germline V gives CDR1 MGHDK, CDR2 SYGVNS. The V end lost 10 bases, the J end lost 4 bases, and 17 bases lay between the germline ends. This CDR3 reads CATQGRGIGNTIYF. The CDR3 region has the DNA TGTGCCACCCAGGGGAGAGGGATAGGAAACACCATATATTTT. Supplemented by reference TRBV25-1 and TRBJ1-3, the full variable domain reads EADIYQTPRYLVIGTGKKITLECSQTMGHDKMYWYQQDPGMELHLIHYSYGVNSTEKGDLSSESTVSRIRTEHFPLTLESARPSHTSQYLCATQGRGIGNTIYFGEGSWLTVV.

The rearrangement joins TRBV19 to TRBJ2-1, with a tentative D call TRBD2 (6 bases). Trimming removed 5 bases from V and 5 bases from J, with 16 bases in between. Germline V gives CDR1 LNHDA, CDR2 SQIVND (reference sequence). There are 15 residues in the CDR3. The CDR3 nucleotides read TGTGCCAGTAGTGTGAACGGGGGTGTCGACAATGAGCAGTTCTTC. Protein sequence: CASSVNGGVDNEQFF.

The CDR3 DNA sequence: TGTGCCAGTAGCCTGCGGGTGGGGGCCTGGGAGACCCAGTACTTC. Its protein is CASSLRVGAWETQYF. This rearrangement joins TRBV19 to TRBJ2-5, with D possibly being TRBD1 (6 bases). Trimming pared 6 bases from V and 5 bases from J, leaving 19 bases between. The CDR3 contains 15 residues. CDR1 is LNHDA, CDR2 SQIVND, per germline (reference sequence). The variable domain in full, with the rest retrieved from reference TRBV19 and TRBJ2-5, is DGGITQSPKYLFRKEGQNVTLSCEQNLNHDAMYWYRQDPGQGLRLIYYSQIVNDFQKGDIAEGYSVSREKKESFPLTVTSAQKNPTAFYLCASSLRVGAWETQYFGPGTRLLVL.

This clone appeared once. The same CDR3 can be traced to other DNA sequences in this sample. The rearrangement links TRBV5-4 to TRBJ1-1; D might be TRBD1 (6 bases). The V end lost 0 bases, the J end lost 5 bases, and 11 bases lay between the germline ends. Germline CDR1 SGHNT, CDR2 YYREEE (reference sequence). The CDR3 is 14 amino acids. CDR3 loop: CASSLGRGETEAFF. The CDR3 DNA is TGTGCCAGCAGCTTGGGCAGGGGAGAAACTGAAGCTTTCTTT.

CDR3 sequence (DNA): TGTGCCAGTGGGCCCTCCGCCTACGAGCAGTACTTC. Residues: CASGPSAYEQYF. This rearrangement joins TRBV19 to TRBJ2-7; D is ambiguous. Germline V gives CDR1 LNHDA, CDR2 SQIVND (reference sequence). V shed 8 bases and J shed 2 bases, with 10 bases lying between them. This CDR3 is 12 amino acids long. The variable domain in full, with the rest retrieved from reference TRBV19 and TRBJ2-7, is DGGITQSPKYLFRKEGQNVTLSCEQNLNHDAMYWYRQDPGQGLRLIYYSQIVNDFQKGDIAEGYSVSREKKESFPLTVTSAQKNPTAFYLCASGPSAYEQYFGPGTRLTVT.

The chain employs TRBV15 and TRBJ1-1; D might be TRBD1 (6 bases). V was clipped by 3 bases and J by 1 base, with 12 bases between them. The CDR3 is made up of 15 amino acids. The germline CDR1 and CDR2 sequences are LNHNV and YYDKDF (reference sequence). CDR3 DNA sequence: TGTGCCACCAGCAGTGAGACAGGAGGGAACACTGAAGCTTTCTTT. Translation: CATSSETGGNTEAFF.

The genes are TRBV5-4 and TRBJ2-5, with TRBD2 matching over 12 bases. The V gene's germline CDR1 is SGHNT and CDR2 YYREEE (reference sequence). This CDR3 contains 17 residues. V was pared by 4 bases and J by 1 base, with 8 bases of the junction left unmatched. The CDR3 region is CASSLARTSGVQETQYF. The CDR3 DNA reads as TGTGCCAGCAGCCTTGCCCGGACTAGCGGGGTCCAAGAGACCCAGTACTTC. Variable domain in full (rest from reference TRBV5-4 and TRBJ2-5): ETGVTQSPTHLIKTRGQQVTLRCSSQSGHNTVSWYQQALGQGPQFIFQYYREEENGRGNFPPRFSGLQFPNYSSELNVNALELDDSALYLCASSLARTSGVQETQYFGPGTRLLVL.

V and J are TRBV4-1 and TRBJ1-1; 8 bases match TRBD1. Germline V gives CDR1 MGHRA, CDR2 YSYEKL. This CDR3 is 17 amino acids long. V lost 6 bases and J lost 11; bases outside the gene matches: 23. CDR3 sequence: CASSQVPRDRIRNVAFF. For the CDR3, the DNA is TGCGCCAGCAGTCAGGTGCCTCGGGACAGGATAAGAAACGTGGCTTTCTTT.

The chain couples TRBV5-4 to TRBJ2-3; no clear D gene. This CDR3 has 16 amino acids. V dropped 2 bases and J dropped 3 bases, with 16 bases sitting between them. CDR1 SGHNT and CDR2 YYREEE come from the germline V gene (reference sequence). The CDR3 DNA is TGTGCCAGCAGCTTAAAGCAGACAAGGCTGACAGATACGCAGTATTTT. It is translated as CASSLKQTRLTDTQYF.

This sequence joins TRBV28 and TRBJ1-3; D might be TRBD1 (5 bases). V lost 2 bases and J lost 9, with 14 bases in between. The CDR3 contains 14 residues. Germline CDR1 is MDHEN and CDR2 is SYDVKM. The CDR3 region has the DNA TGTGCCAGCAGTTTACTTTCAGGAGGGGTCACCATATATTTT. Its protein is CASSLLSGGVTIYF.

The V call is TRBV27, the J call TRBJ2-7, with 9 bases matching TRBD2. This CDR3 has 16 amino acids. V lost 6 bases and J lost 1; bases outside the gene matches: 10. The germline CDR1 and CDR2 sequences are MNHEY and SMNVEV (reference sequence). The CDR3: CASSPHGSGSSYEQYF. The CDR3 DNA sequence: TGTGCCAGCAGCCCGCACGGTAGCGGGAGTTCCTACGAGCAGTACTTC.